The clone carrying this T cell receptor (beta chain) appeared a few times. Compared with germline, one end of the junction differs, possibly owing to a read error. This sample is drawn from a study of human T cells and chemical hapten exposure. Noted time point: pre-sensitization, week 0. Treatment of the sample: therapeutic diphenylcyclopropenone sensitization with weekly scalp DPC. Prior to each patch test being applied, blood was drawn. Each CDR3 protein gets one entry after TCRdb re-called the RACE reads with MiXCR. Of about 77,000 distinct CDR3 sequences listed, less than 15% are singletons. CDR1 and CDR2 from the germline V gene are SGHKS and YYEKEE (reference sequence). The CDR3 covers 14 residues.

Material: whole blood, obtained in connection with sensitization to the hapten diphenylcyclopropenone (DPC). The clonotype was recovered from a woman between 45 and 65 years old with alopecia areata. Some clones in this sample may be carry-over from other donors' samples. The chain has TRBV5-5 and TRBJ1-3; D remains ambiguous. The CDR3 bases are TGTGCCAGCAGCTTACTCGTCTCTGGAAACAACATATATTTT. It codes for CASSLLVSGNNIYF.